The present TCR beta chain was sequenced within a study of CD8+ T cells in alopecia areata. Study summary: Dosing spanned 6 to 18 months on tofacitinib, then 6 months off drug.

In its sample, this clone was seen a few times. Once RNA had been extracted, it was reverse transcribed into cDNA to act as the sequencing template. TCRdb's table, derived via immunoSEQ multiplex PCR, lists solely in-frame clones and lacks some. The sample holds over 200,000 clones; around three fifths are singletons and the top ten take 0.45%. This CDR3 region has 14 residues. V lost 1 base and J lost 2, with 7 bases in between. Germline assignment: CDR1 MNHNS and CDR2 SASEGT. The clonotype originates from a human donor with alopecia areata. The gene calls are TRBV6-1 and TRBJ2-3; no firm D call. This specimen was CD4+ T cells sorted from blood, taken at week 0. CDR3 region: CASSEGILTDTQYF. The CDR3 DNA reads TGTGCCAGCAGTGAAGGAATCCTCACAGATACGCAGTATTTT.